The 24 T cell receptor beta chains below come from one sample, sequenced in a study of tumor-infiltrating lymphocytes in oesophageal squamous cell carcinoma. TCRdb reprocessed the PCR reads via MiXCR and lists one record per CDR3 protein. The sample yields over 10,000 distinct CDR3 sequences, around 55% seen once. Sequencing was done on a sample of esophageal tumor tissue. These receptors were collected from a female donor with esophageal squamous cell carcinoma.

This clonotype was seen at least ten times. V usage is TRBV7-3 and J usage is TRBJ2-1; tentatively, D is TRBD1 or TRBD2 (5 bases each). The CDR3 has 15 amino acids. The ends were cut back, 4 bases at V and 1 base at J, with 11 bases in the middle. Per the germline V gene, CDR1 is SGHTA and CDR2 is FQGTGA. CDR3 DNA sequence: TGTGCCAGCAGCTCAAGTGGGGGTTCCTACAATGAGCAGTTCTTC. Its translation is CASSSSGGSYNEQFF.

This clonotype was seen once. The rearrangement uses TRBV28 and TRBJ2-3; D call uncertain. This CDR3 region has 16 residues. V was pared by 2 bases and J by 3 bases, with 15 bases between. CDR1 is MDHEN and CDR2 is SYDVKM in the germline V gene. CDR3 nucleotide sequence: TGTGCCAGCAGTTTAAGGTGGCAGAGAAGGACAGATACGCAGTATTTT. Its translation: CASSLRWQRRTDTQYF. Full variable domain (remainder filled in from reference TRBV28 and TRBJ2-3): DVKVTQSSRYLVKRTGEKVFLECVQDMDHENMFWYRQDPGLGLRLIYFSYDVKMKEKGDIPEGYSVSREKKERFSLILESASTNQTSMYLCASSLRWQRRTDTQYFGPGTRLTVL.

The chain has TRBV19 and TRBJ2-2, with 12 bases aligning to TRBD2. With 1 base clipped from V and 3 bases from J, the junction kept 9 bases outside the gene matches. The length of the CDR3 is 19 residues. In germline, CDR1 is LNHDA, CDR2 SQIVND (reference sequence). The CDR3 protein is CASSIVASGRAGDTGELFF. For the CDR3, the DNA is TGTGCCAGTAGTATAGTGGCTAGCGGGAGGGCCGGGGACACCGGGGAGCTGTTTTTT.

This clonotype is categorized as medium-sized. V is TRBV5-1 and J is TRBJ1-2; 8 nucleotides align to TRBD1. Trimming at V came to 0 bases and at J to 4 bases, leaving 2 bases not matched to a gene. The CDR3 has 14 amino acids. Germline V CDR1 and CDR2: SGHRS, YFSETQ. CDR3 bases: TGCGCCAGCAGCTTGGGGGACAGGACCTATGGCTACACCTTC. This gives the protein CASSLGDRTYGYTF.

As for this clonotype: At one boundary the junction diverges from the germline segment, which might be a read error. The chain carries TRBV7-6 and TRBJ2-7; 7 bases map to TRBD2. The J call is in doubt because the DNA end fits TRBJ2-5 better. The germline V gene encodes CDR1 SGHVS and CDR2 FNYEAQ. The CDR3 runs to 17 residues. The CDR3 is CASSPAIGRREWETQYF. In DNA, the CDR3 is TGTGCTAGCAGCCCAGCTATCGGGAGGCGGGAGTGGGAGACCCAGTACTTC.

This clonotype appeared a few times. The chain combines TRBV7-6 with TRBJ2-3; possibly TRBD2 for D (7 bases). Deletions cut 2 bases from V and 2 bases from J, with 17 bases between. Germline CDR1 and CDR2: SGHVS and FNYEAQ. CDR3 size: 17 residues. The CDR3 coding sequence is TGTGCCAGCAGCTTAAGGTCCAGCGGGACACTCACAGATACGCAGTATTTT. Residues: CASSLRSSGTLTDTQYF.

V usage is TRBV24-1 and J usage is TRBJ2-1; D is perhaps TRBD1 or TRBD2 (5 bases each). Per the germline V gene, CDR1 is KGHDR and CDR2 is SFDVKD. The CDR3 sequence is 13 residues long. Deletions cut 7 bases from V and 8 bases from J, with 14 bases between. The CDR3 DNA reads as TGTGCCACCAGGAAGGGAGCCAGGGATGAGCAGTTCTTC. As protein: CATRKGARDEQFF.

The rearrangement joins TRBV7-2 to TRBJ2-1, with D perhaps being TRBD1 or TRBD2 (5 bases each). Germline V gene lookup returns CDR1 SGHTA and CDR2 FQGNSA. The CDR3 loop spans 15 amino acids. V was pared by 3 bases and J by 0 bases, with 9 bases between. The CDR3 DNA sequence: TGTGCCAGCAGCTTCCGGGGCGGCTCCTACAATGAGCAGTTCTTC. Its protein is CASSFRGGSYNEQFF.

This chain connects TRBV7-6 to TRBJ2-3, with D possibly TRBD2 on 5 matching bases. The J call is uncertain, as TRBJ2-5 better fits the DNA end. The CDR3 covers 14 residues. From germline, CDR1 is SGHVS and CDR2 FNYEAQ. The CDR3: CASSLAPAGETQYF. DNA of the CDR3: TGTGCCAGCAGCTTAGCGCCGGCGGGAGAGACCCAGTACTTC.

This clonotype has a single count. The rearrangement links TRBV10-3 to TRBJ2-7; 12 bases map to TRBD2. CDR1 is ENHRY, CDR2 SYGVKD, per germline. V shed 4 bases and J 0 bases; nucleotides not matched to a gene: 16. The CDR3 is 20 amino acids. CDR3 residues: CAISGSPGLAGLQLSYEQYF. For the CDR3, the DNA is TGTGCCATCAGTGGGTCCCCCGGACTAGCGGGGCTCCAACTCTCCTACGAGCAGTACTTC.

For this clonotype: This clone may be a read error of a much larger clone one base away. The V gene is TRBV4-1, the J gene TRBJ2-5; maybe TRBD1 (6 bases). Germline assignment: CDR1 MGHRA and CDR2 YSYEKL. The CDR3 length is 13 residues. With 3 bases removed from V and 11 bases from J, the gap between germline ends came to 16 bases. The CDR3 DNA is TGCGCCAGCAGCCAGGAGACAGGCAATGAGCAGTACTTC. Its protein is CASSQETGNEQYF.

The chain recombines TRBV7-2 with TRBJ2-4; the D is unclear. Judging by the DNA end, TRBJ2-7 fits better; the J call may be wrong. The CDR3 loop spans 13 amino acids. CDR1 is SGHTA, CDR2 FQGNSA, per germline. CDR3 nucleotide sequence: TGTGCCAGCAGCTTAGGCAATTTCGACGAGCAGTACTTC. Translating it yields CASSLGNFDEQYF.

The chain links TRBV7-6 to TRBJ2-4; D unresolved. Germline lookup yields CDR1 SGHVS and CDR2 FNYEAQ. The length of the CDR3 is 15 residues. Trimming took off 2 bases at V and 2 bases at J, with 10 bases between the two ends. The CDR3 sequence: CASSLCQTPKNIQYF. The DNA of the CDR3 is TGTGCCAGCAGCTTATGCCAGACCCCCAAAAACATTCAGTACTTC. The whole variable domain, filled in from reference TRBV7-6 and TRBJ2-4, reads GAGVSQSPRYKVTKRGQDVALRCDPISGHVSLYWYRQALGQGPEFLTYFNYEAQQDKSGLPNDRFSAERPEGSISTLTIQRTEQRDSAMYRCASSLCQTPKNIQYFGAGTRLSVL.

This rearrangement joins TRBV7-2 to TRBJ2-3; D is undetermined. The J call is in doubt because the DNA end fits TRBJ1-1 better. This CDR3 is 12 amino acids long. Germline V lookup: CDR1 SGHTA, CDR2 FQGNSA. The CDR3 sequence is CASSFQRTEAFF. For the CDR3, the DNA is TGTGCCAGCAGCTTTCAACGAACTGAAGCTTTCTTT.

For this clonotype: Relative to the germline gene, one junction end is altered; a read error may explain this. This chain connects TRBV27 to TRBJ2-3; 12 bases align to TRBD1. Germline V CDR1 and CDR2: MNHEY, SMNVEV (reference sequence). The CDR3 is 14 residues long. The CDR3 nucleotides are TGTGCCAGCAGTCATCGGGACAGGGGGCCAAGGAGGTTCTTC. It is translated as CASSHRDRGPRRFF.

J is TRBJ2-7 and V is TRBV7-3, with D perhaps TRBD2 (6 bases). From germline, CDR1 is SGHTA and CDR2 FQGTGA. This CDR3 is 13 amino acids long. The V end lost 5 bases, the J end lost 0 bases, and 8 bases lay between the germline ends. CDR3 DNA sequence: TGTGCCAGCAGCCGGGGGAGCTCCTACGAGCAGTACTTC. It translates to CASSRGSSYEQYF. The variable domain in full, completed from reference TRBV7-3 and TRBJ2-7, reads GAGVSQTPSNKVTEKGKYVELRCDPISGHTALYWYRQSLGQGPEFLIYFQGTGAADDSGLPNDRFFAVRPEGSVSTLKIQRTERGDSAVYLCASSRGSSYEQYFGPGTRLTVT.

The rearrangement links TRBV25-1 to TRBJ1-5, with a tentative D call TRBD1 (5 bases). With 2 bases removed from V and 0 bases from J, the gap between germline ends came to 8 bases. Germline V gene sequence: CDR1 MGHDK, CDR2 SYGVNS. This CDR3 has 15 amino acids. The CDR3 coding sequence is TGTGCCAGCAGTGAAATTGGGGGTAGCAATCAGCCCCAGCATTTT. Translation gives CASSEIGGSNQPQHF.

The chain joins TRBV7-6 to TRBJ2-5, with D possibly matching TRBD1 (5 bases). Germline values: CDR1 SGHVS, CDR2 FNYEAQ. V shed 1 base and J shed 11 bases, with 23 bases lying between them. This CDR3 contains 16 residues. CDR3 residues: CASSLEAGFTYNEQYF. The CDR3 region has the DNA TGTGCCAGCAGCTTAGAGGCAGGGTTCACCTACAATGAGCAGTACTTC.

The table lists this clonotype with a few counts. This chain uses TRBV24-1 with TRBJ2-2; D is perhaps TRBD1 (5 bases). V gave up 0 bases and J gave up 6 bases, with 13 bases separating them. The germline V gene has CDR1 KGHDR and CDR2 SFDVKD. The CDR3 loop spans 16 amino acids. CDR3 amino acids: CATSDLSGFYPGELFF. In DNA form, the CDR3 reads TGTGCCACCAGTGATTTGTCAGGGTTTTATCCCGGGGAGCTGTTTTTT.

In its sample, this clonotype was seen many times. The chain joins TRBV27 to TRBJ2-5; 7 nucleotides match TRBD1. Trimming removed 6 bases from V and 5 bases from J; junction bases left unmatched: 12. Per the germline V gene, CDR1 is MNHEY and CDR2 is SMNVEV (reference sequence). This CDR3 is 15 amino acids long. CDR3 region: CASSRDRDIWETQYF. The CDR3 DNA follows: TGTGCCAGCAGCCGGGACAGAGACATTTGGGAGACCCAGTACTTC.

This clonotype showed up many times. The CDR3 nucleotides are TGCGCCAGCAGCCAAGAAAGGGGCAATGAGCAGTTCTTC. Translation gives CASSQERGNEQFF. V and J are TRBV4-3 and TRBJ2-1, with a weak D call TRBD1 (5 bases). Between the trimmed V and J ends, which lost 0 bases and 6 bases, there was a span of 6 bases. The CDR3 contains 13 residues. The V gene's germline CDR1 is LGHNA and CDR2 YSLEER.

The chain has TRBV6-8 and TRBJ2-6; 9 nucleotides line up with TRBD2. TRBJ2-7 matches the DNA end more closely, so the J call is doubtful. From germline, CDR1 is MNHGY and CDR2 SAAAGT. The CDR3 contains 14 residues. The CDR3 DNA reads TGTGCCAGCAGCATTAGCGGGAGTGGCGACGAGCAGTACTTC. It is translated as CASSISGSGDEQYF.

The genes are TRBV7-9 and TRBJ2-3; the match to TRBD1 covers 11 bases. The J call is uncertain, as TRBJ2-1 better fits the DNA end. The CDR3 runs to 14 residues. Germline CDR1 and CDR2: SEHNR and FQNEAQ (reference sequence). CDR3 nucleotide sequence: TGTGCCAGCAGAGGGACAGGGGGACTCGATGAGCAGTTCTTC. Amino acid sequence: CASRGTGGLDEQFF.

The chain joins TRBV7-2 to TRBJ2-4, with 9 bases lining up with TRBD2. The junction had 9 bases not matched to a gene; V was cut back by 5 bases and J by 13 bases. Germline V lookup: CDR1 SGHTA, CDR2 FQGNSA. The CDR3 contains 13 residues. The CDR3 here is CASSRLAESLQYF. As DNA, the CDR3 is TGTGCCAGCAGCCGACTAGCGGAAAGTCTGCAGTACTTC.